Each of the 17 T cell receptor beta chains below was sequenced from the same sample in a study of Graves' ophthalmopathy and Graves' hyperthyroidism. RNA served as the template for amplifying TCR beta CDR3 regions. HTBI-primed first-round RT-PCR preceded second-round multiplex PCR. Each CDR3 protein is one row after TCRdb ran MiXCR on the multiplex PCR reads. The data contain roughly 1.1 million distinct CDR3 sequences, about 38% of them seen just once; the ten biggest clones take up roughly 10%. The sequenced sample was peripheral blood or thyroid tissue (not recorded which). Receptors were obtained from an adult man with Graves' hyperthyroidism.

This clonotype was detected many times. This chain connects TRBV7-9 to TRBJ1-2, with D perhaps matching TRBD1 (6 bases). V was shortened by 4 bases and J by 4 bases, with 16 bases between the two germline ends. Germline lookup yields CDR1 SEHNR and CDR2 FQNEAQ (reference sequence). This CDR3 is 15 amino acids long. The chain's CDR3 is CASSSSTGHLYGYTF. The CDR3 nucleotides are TGTGCCAGCAGCTCATCCACAGGGCATCTCTATGGCTACACCTTC.

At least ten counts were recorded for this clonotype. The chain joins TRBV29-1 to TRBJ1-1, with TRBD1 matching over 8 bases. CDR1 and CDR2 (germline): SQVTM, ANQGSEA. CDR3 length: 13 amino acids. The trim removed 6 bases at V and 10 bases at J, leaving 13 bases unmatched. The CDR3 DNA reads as TGCAGCGTGGAGGGACAGGCGGAGGTTGGAGCTTTCTTT. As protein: CSVEGQAEVGAFF.

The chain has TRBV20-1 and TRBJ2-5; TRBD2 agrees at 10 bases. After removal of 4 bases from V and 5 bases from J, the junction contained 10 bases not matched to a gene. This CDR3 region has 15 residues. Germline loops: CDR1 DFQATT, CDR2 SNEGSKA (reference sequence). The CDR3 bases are TGCAGTGCTACAAAGTTAGCGGGAGGAGGGGAGACCCAGTACTTC. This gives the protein CSATKLAGGGETQYF.

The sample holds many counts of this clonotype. CDR3 DNA: TGTGCCAGCAGCCCCGACGCCTACGAGCAGTACTTC. It translates to CASSPDAYEQYF. V usage is TRBV14 and J usage is TRBJ2-7; no clear D gene. Trimming left V 4 bases short and J 2 bases short, with 6 bases between. The CDR3 totals 12 residues. CDR1 and CDR2 (germline): SGHDN, FVKESK.

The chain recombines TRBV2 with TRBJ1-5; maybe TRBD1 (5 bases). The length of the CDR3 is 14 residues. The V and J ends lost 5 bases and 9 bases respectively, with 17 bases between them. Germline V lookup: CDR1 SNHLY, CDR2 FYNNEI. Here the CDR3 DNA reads TGTGCCAGCAGTTTCACAGGATTTGAGCGGCCCCAGCATTTT. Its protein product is CASSFTGFERPQHF. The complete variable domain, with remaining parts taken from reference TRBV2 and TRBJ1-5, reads EPEVTQTPSHQVTQMGQEVILRCVPISNHLYFYWYRQILGQKVEFLVSFYNNEISEKSEIFDDQFSVERPDGSNFTLKIRSTKLEDSAMYFCASSFTGFERPQHFGDGTRLSIL.

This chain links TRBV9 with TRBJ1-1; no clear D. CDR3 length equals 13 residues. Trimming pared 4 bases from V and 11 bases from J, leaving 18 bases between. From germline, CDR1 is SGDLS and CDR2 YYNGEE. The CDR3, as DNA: TGTGCCAGCAGCTCAACCATTAATCGTGCGGCTTTCTTT. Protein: CASSSTINRAAFF.

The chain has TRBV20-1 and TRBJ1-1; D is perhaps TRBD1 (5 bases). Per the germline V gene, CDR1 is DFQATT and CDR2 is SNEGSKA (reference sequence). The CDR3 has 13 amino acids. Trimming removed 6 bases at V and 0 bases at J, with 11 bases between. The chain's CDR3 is CSATPGVNTEAFF. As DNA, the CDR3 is TGCAGTGCAACCCCGGGGGTGAACACTGAAGCTTTCTTT.

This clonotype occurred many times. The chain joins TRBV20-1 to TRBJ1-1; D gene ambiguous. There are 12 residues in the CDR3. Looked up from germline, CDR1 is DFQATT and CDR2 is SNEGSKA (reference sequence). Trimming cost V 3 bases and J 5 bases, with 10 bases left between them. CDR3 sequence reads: CSASPGETEAFF. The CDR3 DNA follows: TGCAGTGCTAGCCCAGGTGAGACTGAAGCTTTCTTT.

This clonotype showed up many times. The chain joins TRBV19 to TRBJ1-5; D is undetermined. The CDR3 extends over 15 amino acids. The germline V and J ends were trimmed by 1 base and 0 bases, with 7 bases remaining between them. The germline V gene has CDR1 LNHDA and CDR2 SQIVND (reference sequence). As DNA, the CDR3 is TGTGCCAGTAGTATAGGTGTGTATAGCAATCAGCCCCAGCATTTT. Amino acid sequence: CASSIGVYSNQPQHF.

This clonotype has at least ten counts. The CDR3 nucleotides are TGCAGCGTTCTAAGGACTAGCGGGGGGAACACCGGGGAGCTGTTTTTT. Translation: CSVLRTSGGNTGELFF. The V gene is TRBV29-1, the J gene TRBJ2-2; 13 positions agree with TRBD2. The CDR3 loop spans 16 amino acids. Germline CDR1 is SQVTM and CDR2 is ANQGSEA. Unmatched junction bases numbered 4, after V lost 5 bases and J lost 1 base.

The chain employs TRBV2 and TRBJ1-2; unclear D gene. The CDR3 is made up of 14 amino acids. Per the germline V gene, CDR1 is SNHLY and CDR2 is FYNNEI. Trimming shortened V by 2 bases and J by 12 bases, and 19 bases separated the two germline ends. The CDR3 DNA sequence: TGTGCCAGCAGTGAAAGGGTGCTCATCTCTGGAAACACCTTC. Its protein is CASSERVLISGNTF.

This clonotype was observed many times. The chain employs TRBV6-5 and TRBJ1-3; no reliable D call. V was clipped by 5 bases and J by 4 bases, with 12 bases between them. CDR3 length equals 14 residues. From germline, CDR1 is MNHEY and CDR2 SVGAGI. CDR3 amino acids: CASSLQNVGNTIYF. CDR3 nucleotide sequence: TGTGCCAGCAGTCTCCAGAATGTGGGAAACACCATATATTTT.

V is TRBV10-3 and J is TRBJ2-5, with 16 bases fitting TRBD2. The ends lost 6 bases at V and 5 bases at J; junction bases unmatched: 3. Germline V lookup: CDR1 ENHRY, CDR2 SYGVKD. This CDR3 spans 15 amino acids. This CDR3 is CAIRGTSGGAETQYF. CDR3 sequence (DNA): TGTGCCATCAGAGGGACTAGCGGGGGGGCGGAGACCCAGTACTTC.

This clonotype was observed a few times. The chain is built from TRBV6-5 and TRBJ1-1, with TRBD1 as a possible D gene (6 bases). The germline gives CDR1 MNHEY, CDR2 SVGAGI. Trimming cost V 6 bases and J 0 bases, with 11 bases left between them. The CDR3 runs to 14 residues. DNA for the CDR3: TGTGCCAGCAGAAACAGGGAAATGAACACTGAAGCTTTCTTT. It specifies CASRNREMNTEAFF.

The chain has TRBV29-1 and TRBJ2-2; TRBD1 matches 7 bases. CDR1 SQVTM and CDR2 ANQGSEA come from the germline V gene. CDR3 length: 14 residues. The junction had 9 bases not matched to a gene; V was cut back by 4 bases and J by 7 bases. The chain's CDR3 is CSVAGTAWSGELFF. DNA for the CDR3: TGCAGCGTTGCCGGGACAGCGTGGAGCGGGGAGCTGTTTTTT.

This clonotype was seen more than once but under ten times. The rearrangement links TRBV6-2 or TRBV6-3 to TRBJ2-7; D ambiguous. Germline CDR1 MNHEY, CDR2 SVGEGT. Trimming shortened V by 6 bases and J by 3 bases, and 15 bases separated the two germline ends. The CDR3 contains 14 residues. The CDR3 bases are TGTGCCAGCAGAACGCCCATCACGATCTACGAGCAGTACTTC. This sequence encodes CASRTPITIYEQYF.

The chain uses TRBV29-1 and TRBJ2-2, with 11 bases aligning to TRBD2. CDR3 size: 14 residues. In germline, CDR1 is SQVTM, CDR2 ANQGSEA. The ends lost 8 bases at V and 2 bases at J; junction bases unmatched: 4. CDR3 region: CSMRLAGNTGELFF. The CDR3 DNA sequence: TGCAGCATGCGACTAGCGGGAAACACCGGGGAGCTGTTTTTT.